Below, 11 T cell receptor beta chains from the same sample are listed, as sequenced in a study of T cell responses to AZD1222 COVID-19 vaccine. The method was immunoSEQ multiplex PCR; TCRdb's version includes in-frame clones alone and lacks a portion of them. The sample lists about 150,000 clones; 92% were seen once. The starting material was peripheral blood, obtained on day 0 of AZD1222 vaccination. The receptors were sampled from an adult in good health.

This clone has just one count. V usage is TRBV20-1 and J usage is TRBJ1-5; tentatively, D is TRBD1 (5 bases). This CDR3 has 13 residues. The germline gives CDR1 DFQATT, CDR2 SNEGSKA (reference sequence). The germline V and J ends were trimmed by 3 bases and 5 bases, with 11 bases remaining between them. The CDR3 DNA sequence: TGCAGTGCTAGTGGCAGGGTTGATCAGCCCCAGCATTTT. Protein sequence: CSASGRVDQPQHF.

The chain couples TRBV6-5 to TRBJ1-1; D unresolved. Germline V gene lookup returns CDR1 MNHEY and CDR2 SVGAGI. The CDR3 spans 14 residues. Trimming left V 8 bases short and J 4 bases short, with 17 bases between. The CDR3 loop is CASGKIGGGTEAFF. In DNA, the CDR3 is TGTGCCAGCGGGAAGATAGGTGGAGGCACTGAAGCTTTCTTT.

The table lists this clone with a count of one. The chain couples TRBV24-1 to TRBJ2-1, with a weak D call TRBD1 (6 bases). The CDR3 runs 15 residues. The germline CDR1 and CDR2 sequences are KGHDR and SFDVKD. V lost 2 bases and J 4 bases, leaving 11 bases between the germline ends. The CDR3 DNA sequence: TGTGCCACCAGTGATTCGGGGACAATATACAATGAGCAGTTCTTC. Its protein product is CATSDSGTIYNEQFF.

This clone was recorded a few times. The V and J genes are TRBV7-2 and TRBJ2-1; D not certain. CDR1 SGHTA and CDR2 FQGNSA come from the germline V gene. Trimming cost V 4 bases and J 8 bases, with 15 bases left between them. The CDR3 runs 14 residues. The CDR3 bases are TGTGCCAGCAGCTCAGGACCCGTTTCGCATGAGCAGTTCTTC. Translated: CASSSGPVSHEQFF. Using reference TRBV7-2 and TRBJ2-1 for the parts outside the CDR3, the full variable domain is GAGVSQSPSNKVTEKGKDVELRCDPISGHTALYWYRQSLGQGLEFLIYFQGNSAPDKSGLPSDRFSAERTGGSVSTLTIQRTQQEDSAVYLCASSSGPVSHEQFFGPGTRLTVL.

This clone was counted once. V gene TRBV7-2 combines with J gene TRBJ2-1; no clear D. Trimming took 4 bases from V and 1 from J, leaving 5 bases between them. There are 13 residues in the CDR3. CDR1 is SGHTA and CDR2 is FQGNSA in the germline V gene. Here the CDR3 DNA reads TGTGCCAGCAGCTCCATGTCCTACAATGAGCAGTTCTTC. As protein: CASSSMSYNEQFF.

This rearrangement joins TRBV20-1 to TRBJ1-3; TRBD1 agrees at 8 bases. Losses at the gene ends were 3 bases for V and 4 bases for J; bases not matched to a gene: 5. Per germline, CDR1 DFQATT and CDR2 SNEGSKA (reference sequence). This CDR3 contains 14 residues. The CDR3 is CSASTGGSGNTIYF. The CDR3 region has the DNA TGCAGTGCTAGTACAGGGGGGTCAGGAAACACCATATATTTT.

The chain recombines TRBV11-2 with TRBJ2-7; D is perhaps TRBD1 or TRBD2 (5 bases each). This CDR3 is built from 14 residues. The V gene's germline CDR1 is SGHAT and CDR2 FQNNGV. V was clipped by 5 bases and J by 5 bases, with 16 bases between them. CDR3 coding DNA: TGTGCCAGCAGCGTGGGACCGCGGGTGCACGAGCAGTACTTC. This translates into CASSVGPRVHEQYF.

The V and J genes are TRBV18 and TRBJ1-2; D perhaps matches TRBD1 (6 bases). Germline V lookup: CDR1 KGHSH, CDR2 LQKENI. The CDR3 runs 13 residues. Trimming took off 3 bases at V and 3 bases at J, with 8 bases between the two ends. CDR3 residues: CASSPTGYYGYTF. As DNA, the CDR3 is TGTGCCAGCTCACCTACAGGGTACTATGGCTACACCTTC.

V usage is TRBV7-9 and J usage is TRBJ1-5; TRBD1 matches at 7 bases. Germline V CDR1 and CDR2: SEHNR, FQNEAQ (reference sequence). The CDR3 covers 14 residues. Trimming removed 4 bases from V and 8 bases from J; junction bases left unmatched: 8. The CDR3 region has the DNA TGTGCCAGCAGCTCAGGGGGGACCGGGAAGCCCCAGCATTTT. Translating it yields CASSSGGTGKPQHF.

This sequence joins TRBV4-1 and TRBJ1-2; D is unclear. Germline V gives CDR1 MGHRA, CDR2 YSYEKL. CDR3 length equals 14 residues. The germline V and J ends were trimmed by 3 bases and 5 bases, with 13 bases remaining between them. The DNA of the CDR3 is TGCGCCAGCAGCCACAAACTCTCCCCGTATGGCTACACCTTC. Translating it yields CASSHKLSPYGYTF.

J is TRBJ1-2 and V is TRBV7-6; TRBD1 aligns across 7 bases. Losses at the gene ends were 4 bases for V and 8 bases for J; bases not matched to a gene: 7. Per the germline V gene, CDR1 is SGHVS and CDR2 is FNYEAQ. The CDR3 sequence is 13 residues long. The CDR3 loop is CASSSRDRVGYTF. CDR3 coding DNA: TGTGCCAGCAGCTCCCGAGACAGGGTCGGCTACACCTTC.